One TCR beta chain is described in this entry. MiXCR, applied by TCRdb to the reads, yields one record per CDR3 protein. Of a few hundred thousand distinct CDR3 sequences in the sample, roughly 13% were seen once. Germline loops: CDR1 MGHDK, CDR2 SYGVNS. CDR3 size: 17 residues. V gave up 9 bases and J gave up 0 bases, with 24 bases separating them. The sample originates from a study of T cell repertoires in cytomegalovirus infection. The V gene is TRBV25-1, the J gene TRBJ2-7; perhaps TRBD1 as D (6 bases). The source material was PBMCs. The clonotype originates from a human donor in good health (CMV status not recorded). Some clones in this sample may be carry-over from other donors' samples. CDR3 DNA sequence: TGTGCCAGATTGGGACACGACAAACACAAACACTCCTACGAGCAGTACTTC. Protein sequence: CARLGHDKHKHSYEQYF.